Shown below are 4 T cell receptor beta chains from a single sample sequenced in a study of spatial heterogeneity in lung cancer. TCRdb ran MiXCR on the 5' RACE reads and lists one entry per CDR3 protein. This table holds some 41,000 distinct CDR3 sequences, 20% to 25% found once. Time point defined: blood at routine non-recurrence follow-up after resection. The source material was PBMCs, sampled at follow-up. Receptors originate from a female donor with early-stage non-small cell lung cancer.

This clonotype was observed a handful of times. This chain uses TRBV7-2 with TRBJ1-5; TRBD1 agrees at 8 bases. Germline V lookup: CDR1 SGHTA, CDR2 FQGNSA. The CDR3 length is 15 residues. V shed 6 bases and J 1 base; nucleotides not matched to a gene: 5. The CDR3 nucleotides read TGTGCCAGCAGACCTAGGACAGGGAGCAATCAGCCCCAGCATTTT. Translation: CASRPRTGSNQPQHF.

This clonotype was counted ten times or more. The chain joins TRBV11-2 to TRBJ2-5; unclear D gene. The CDR3 extends over 13 amino acids. V lost 1 base and J lost 2, with 5 bases in between. The germline V gene has CDR1 SGHAT and CDR2 FQNNGV. CDR3 loop: CASSLGSQETQYF. Written as DNA, the CDR3 is TGTGCCAGCAGCTTAGGCTCGCAAGAGACCCAGTACTTC.

The genes are TRBV28 and TRBJ1-4; D remains ambiguous. Germline CDR1 and CDR2: MDHEN and SYDVKM. V lost 3 bases, J lost 8 bases, and 16 bases lay in between. CDR3 length: 15 residues. The CDR3: CASSFIDLRREKLFF. DNA for the CDR3: TGTGCCAGCAGTTTTATCGATCTCAGGCGGGAAAAACTGTTTTTT. Together with reference TRBV28 and TRBJ1-4, the CDR3 gives the full variable domain: DVKVTQSSRYLVKRTGEKVFLECVQDMDHENMFWYRQDPGLGLRLIYFSYDVKMKEKGDIPEGYSVSREKKERFSLILESASTNQTSMYLCASSFIDLRREKLFFGSGTQLSVL.

This clonotype was seen at least ten times. The chain has TRBV10-3 and TRBJ2-1; D unresolved. The CDR3 totals 13 residues. V was clipped by 10 bases and J by 7 bases, with 17 bases between them. CDR1 and CDR2 from the germline V gene are ENHRY and SYGVKD. This chain's CDR3 is CATGKLEENEQFF. The CDR3 bases are TGTGCCACCGGTAAACTGGAAGAGAATGAGCAGTTCTTC.